This T cell receptor beta chain originates from a study of cytomegalovirus exposure and HLA in healthy donors. Germline loops: CDR1 KGHSH, CDR2 LQKENI. The CDR3 extends over 14 amino acids. Comments on this clone: Mismatch with germline at one junction end may stem from a read error.

Primers included in the PCR were 60 Vbeta and 13 Jbeta primers. Clones were sequenced by immunoSEQ multiplex PCR, and TCRdb holds only the in-frame ones, with some missing. The table includes some 150,000 clones, about four fifths detected once. The clonotype was recovered from a man between 25 and 39 years old in good health and CMV-seronegative. The specimen sequenced was PBMCs. The gene calls are TRBV18 and TRBJ1-2, with TRBD1 identical over 10 bases. CDR3 DNA: TGTGCCAGCTCACCACGAGCTCGACAGGGGGCGGTGGCCTTC. Residues: CASSPRARQGAVAF.